This T cell receptor (beta chain) was recovered during a study of T-cell reconstitution after alpha-beta-depleted transplantation in children. Study-level findings and limits: T cells produced anew were the main source of T-cell counts and diversity one year after transplant. About two months after transplant, alpha-beta T cells reportedly came from several hundred expanded graft clones.

V dropped 3 bases and J dropped 1; count of bases not matched to a gene: 8. From germline, CDR1 is KGHDR and CDR2 SFDVKD. The CDR3 runs to 18 residues. Unique molecular identifiers were incorporated during preparation of the TCRbeta library. Via MiXCR, TCRdb re-called the PCR reads, giving one row per CDR3 protein. The sample comprises about 900,000 distinct CDR3 sequences, around 30% of which are singletons, and 28% rests with the top ten. This clonotype has just a few counts. Its antigen is as yet unknown. The sequence derives from a boy in the first two years of life who had a stem cell transplant for SCID, so the T cells may come from the graft donor. The sample in question was PBMCs, mostly from graft donor cells, obtained 360 days after TCRalphabeta/CD19-depleted stem cell transplant. This rearrangement joins TRBV24-1 to TRBJ2-2, with 9 nucleotides matching TRBD2. The CDR3 here is CATSDLTSGFKNTGELFF. DNA for the CDR3: TGTGCCACCAGTGATCTGACTAGCGGATTCAAGAACACCGGGGAGCTGTTTTTT.